One and the same sample provided the 28 T cell receptor beta chains below, sequenced in a study of shared clonotypes between healthy human individuals. Some clones are missing from TCRdb's copy, which holds only in-frame ones; the method was immunoSEQ multiplex PCR. The sample lists about 1.1 million clones, roughly 80% occurring once. The specimen sequenced was memory CD4+ T cells from PBMCs. Subset defined: CD45RA-negative fraction. Every receptor here comes from a man aged 18 to 35 in good health. Some clones in this sample may be carry-over from other donors' samples.

The chain links TRBV15 to TRBJ1-4; D might be TRBD1 (5 bases). The ends were cut back, 5 bases at V and 7 bases at J, with 20 bases in the middle. The CDR3 extends over 16 amino acids. In germline, CDR1 is LNHNV, CDR2 YYDKDF (reference sequence). The CDR3 DNA reads TGTGCCACCAGCGGGGGGTCTGGGGCCCACGTTGAAAAACTGTTTTTT. This encodes CATSGGSGAHVEKLFF.

Points on this clone: A read error may account for a junction end that differs from germline. The CDR3 DNA is TGTGCCAGCGGTGAAGGACAGGGCCGTGACAATGAGCAGTTCTTC. Amino acid sequence: CASGEGQGRDNEQFF. This chain connects TRBV6-1 to TRBJ2-1; 8 positions match TRBD1. This CDR3 is 15 amino acids long. In germline, CDR1 is MNHNS, CDR2 SASEGT.

CDR3 loop: CASSLALAGQNTIYF. The CDR3 bases are TGTGCCAGCAGCTTAGCTCTTGCGGGGCAAAACACCATATATTTT. J is TRBJ1-3 and V is TRBV7-8; D perhaps matches TRBD1 (5 bases). CDR1 and CDR2 from the germline V gene are SGHVS and FQNEAQ. This CDR3 spans 15 amino acids. Trimming cost V 0 bases and J 6 bases, with 12 bases left between them.

The V call is TRBV7-2, the J call TRBJ1-1; unclear D gene. From germline, CDR1 is SGHTA and CDR2 FQGNSA. The ends were cut back, 2 bases at V and 2 bases at J, with 12 bases in the middle. The CDR3 runs 15 residues. The CDR3 loop is CASSLRAVLNTEAFF. The CDR3 nucleotides are TGTGCCAGCAGCTTACGGGCAGTGCTTAACACTGAAGCTTTCTTT.

The V gene is TRBV7-9, the J gene TRBJ2-5; 15 positions agree with TRBD2. The V segment lost 11 bases and the J segment 4 bases; nucleotides outside the gene matches: 11. Germline values: CDR1 SEHNR, CDR2 FQNEAQ (reference sequence). The CDR3 runs 16 residues. The CDR3 coding sequence is TGTGCCGGAGCCCCGGGACTAGCGGGAGGTGGAGAGACCCAGTACTTC. Translation gives CAGAPGLAGGGETQYF.

The V gene is TRBV10-3, the J gene TRBJ2-1; 9 nucleotides align to TRBD1. There are 15 residues in the CDR3. The germline V gene encodes CDR1 ENHRY and CDR2 SYGVKD. With 8 bases clipped from V and 8 bases from J, the junction kept 13 bases outside the gene matches. The CDR3 sequence: CAIAPGQGYRDEQFF. The CDR3 coding sequence is TGTGCCATCGCCCCGGGACAGGGTTATCGTGATGAGCAGTTCTTC.

In its sample, this clone was seen a few times. This rearrangement joins TRBV28 to TRBJ1-2, with unresolved D. The CDR3 totals 12 residues. V dropped 5 bases and J dropped 5 bases, with 9 bases sitting between them. The germline CDR1 and CDR2 sequences are MDHEN and SYDVKM. The CDR3 DNA sequence: TGTGCCAGCAGTGGACCAGGTTATGGCTACACCTTC. This translates into CASSGPGYGYTF.

This sequence joins TRBV5-6 and TRBJ2-7; 10 bases agree with TRBD1. Looked up from germline, CDR1 is SGHDT and CDR2 is YYEEEE. This CDR3 is built from 16 residues. J lost 5 bases, V lost 4 bases, and 12 bases had no gene match. The CDR3: CASSLPGTGVVHEQYF. DNA of the CDR3: TGTGCCAGCAGCCTACCCGGGACAGGGGTCGTCCACGAGCAGTACTTC. Filled out from reference TRBV5-6 and TRBJ2-7, the complete variable domain reads DAGVTQSPTHLIKTRGQQVTLRCSPKSGHDTVSWYQQALGQGPQFIFQYYEEEERQRGNFPDRFSGHQFPNYSSELNVNALLLGDSALYLCASSLPGTGVVHEQYFGPGTRLTVT.

The chain uses TRBV5-8 and TRBJ2-7, with D possibly matching TRBD1 (6 bases). Germline values: CDR1 SGHTS, CDR2 YDEGEE. The CDR3 has 14 amino acids. The V gene lost 1 base and the J gene lost 2 bases, with 10 bases spanning the gap. CDR3 nucleotide sequence: TGTGCCAGCAGCTTGTTGCCAGGGGCCTACGAGCAGTACTTC. Its translation: CASSLLPGAYEQYF.

The rearrangement links TRBV6-6 to TRBJ2-5, with 11 positions matching TRBD2. The better agreement between TRBJ2-7 and the DNA end casts doubt on the J call. CDR3 size: 15 residues. The V gene's germline CDR1 is MNHNY and CDR2 SVGAGI (reference sequence). The CDR3, as DNA: TGTGCCAGCAGTTACGATGGGACTAGCGGCTACGAGCAGTACTTC. It codes for CASSYDGTSGYEQYF.

Concerning this clone: The same CDR3 can be traced to other DNA sequences in this sample. The gene calls are TRBV28 and TRBJ2-7; possible D gene TRBD1, 5 bases. V was pared by 5 bases and J by 5 bases, with 10 bases between. The CDR3 sequence is 12 residues long. Germline CDR1 and CDR2: MDHEN and SYDVKM. This CDR3 is CASSPRQHEQYF. The CDR3 DNA is TGTGCCAGCAGTCCGCGACAGCACGAGCAGTACTTC. Full variable domain (remainder filled in from reference TRBV28 and TRBJ2-7): DVKVTQSSRYLVKRTGEKVFLECVQDMDHENMFWYRQDPGLGLRLIYFSYDVKMKEKGDIPEGYSVSREKKERFSLILESASTNQTSMYLCASSPRQHEQYFGPGTRLTVT.

The gene calls are TRBV9 and TRBJ1-1, with D maybe TRBD1 (5 bases). Germline V gives CDR1 SGDLS, CDR2 YYNGEE. The V end lost 0 bases, the J end lost 5 bases, and 11 bases lay between the germline ends. The CDR3 has 14 residues. Written as DNA, the CDR3 is TGTGCCAGCAGCGTAGGTCCTAAGGGGACTGAAGCTTTCTTT. Protein sequence: CASSVGPKGTEAFF.

About this clone itself: The sample holds other DNA sequences that translate to the same CDR3. The rearrangement uses TRBV6-1 and TRBJ1-5, with D possibly matching TRBD1 (5 bases). CDR1 and CDR2 (germline): MNHNS, SASEGT. Trimming shortened V by 0 bases and J by 7 bases, and 10 bases separated the two germline ends. The CDR3 spans 14 residues. CDR3 amino acids: CASSEAPRGQPQHF. The CDR3 DNA follows: TGTGCCAGCAGTGAAGCGCCACGGGGCCAGCCCCAGCATTTT.

As for this clone: This specimen includes other DNA sequences encoding the same CDR3. The chain has TRBV5-1 and TRBJ2-2; TRBD2 agrees at 15 bases. Germline V CDR1 and CDR2: SGHRS, YFSETQ. The ends lost 4 bases at V and 4 bases at J; junction bases unmatched: 2. There are 16 residues in the CDR3. The CDR3 loop reads CASSPGLAGGTGELFF. The CDR3 region has the DNA TGCGCCAGCAGCCCGGGACTAGCGGGAGGCACCGGGGAGCTGTTTTTT.

Regarding this clone: This CDR3 is also generated by other DNA sequences in the sample. J is TRBJ2-1 and V is TRBV20-1; D is uncertain. CDR1 is DFQATT, CDR2 SNEGSKA, per germline (reference sequence). The ends were cut back, 6 bases at V and 2 bases at J, with 5 bases in the middle. The CDR3 has 11 amino acids. The chain's CDR3 is CSAGPYNEQFF. CDR3 DNA: TGCAGTGCCGGACCCTACAATGAGCAGTTCTTC.

V is TRBV4-2 and J is TRBJ2-3, with 9 bases fitting TRBD2. Germline lookup yields CDR1 LGHNA and CDR2 YNFKEQ. J was trimmed by 1 base and V by 4 bases; bases with no gene match: 6. This CDR3 comprises 16 residues. The CDR3 here is CASSRASGMGTDTQYF. The DNA of the CDR3 is TGTGCCAGCAGCCGGGCTAGCGGGATGGGCACAGATACGCAGTATTTT.

This clone was seen a few times. The same CDR3 also results from other DNA sequences found in this sample. The gene calls are TRBV5-4 and TRBJ1-1, with D possibly matching TRBD1 (5 bases). CDR1 and CDR2 from the germline V gene are SGHNT and YYREEE (reference sequence). V lost 6 bases and J 1 base, leaving 22 bases between the germline ends. The CDR3 has 17 amino acids. The CDR3 sequence: CASTYTIVDSRNTEAFF. The DNA of the CDR3 is TGTGCCAGCACCTACACCATCGTAGACAGTCGGAACACTGAAGCTTTCTTT.

V gene TRBV9 combines with J gene TRBJ2-5; D remains unclear. V lost 0 bases to trimming and J lost 3 bases, with 15 bases between them. The length of the CDR3 is 16 residues. CDR1 and CDR2 (germline): SGDLS, YYNGEE. As DNA, the CDR3 is TGTGCCAGCAGCGTAGATCAGTGGGTCGGAAAAGAGACCCAGTACTTC. It codes for CASSVDQWVGKETQYF.

The V and J genes are TRBV5-6 and TRBJ1-1; no definite D call. CDR3 length: 13 amino acids. The ends were cut back, 3 bases at V and 6 bases at J, with 12 bases in the middle. CDR1 SGHDT and CDR2 YYEEEE come from the germline V gene. The CDR3 DNA reads as TGTGCCAGCAGCTCAATGGGTGGCCCTGAAGCTTTCTTT. It translates to CASSSMGGPEAFF. Based on the CDR3 plus reference TRBV5-6 and TRBJ1-1, the full variable domain is DAGVTQSPTHLIKTRGQQVTLRCSPKSGHDTVSWYQQALGQGPQFIFQYYEEEERQRGNFPDRFSGHQFPNYSSELNVNALLLGDSALYLCASSSMGGPEAFFGQGTRLTVV.

This chain connects TRBV5-4 to TRBJ2-3; 8 positions match TRBD1. Germline V lookup: CDR1 SGHNT, CDR2 YYREEE (reference sequence). V trimming: 4 bases; J trimming: 9 bases; junction bases outside the gene matches: 10. This CDR3 spans 14 amino acids. CDR3 protein: CASSPKEDRATQYF. The CDR3, as DNA: TGTGCCAGCAGCCCAAAAGAGGACAGGGCGACGCAGTATTTT.

This chain connects TRBV7-6 to TRBJ2-5; 10 nucleotides agree with TRBD2. Germline CDR1 and CDR2: SGHVS and FNYEAQ. V was pared by 6 bases and J by 1 base, with 8 bases of the junction left unmatched. The CDR3 is 16 amino acids. CDR3 region: CASRGTSGETQETQYF. The CDR3 nucleotides are TGTGCCAGCAGAGGTACTAGCGGGGAGACCCAAGAGACCCAGTACTTC.

J is TRBJ2-7 and V is TRBV4-1; TRBD1 matches at 9 bases. With V trimmed by 0 bases and J by 6 bases, 6 bases remained unmatched. Germline CDR1 is MGHRA and CDR2 is YSYEKL. The CDR3 spans 15 residues. CDR3 DNA sequence: TGCGCCAGCAGCCAAGATGGGACAGGGACGAGCGAGCAGTACTTC. Protein product: CASSQDGTGTSEQYF.

The V and J genes are TRBV19 and TRBJ2-2; tentative D call: TRBD1 (5 bases). The germline V gene has CDR1 LNHDA and CDR2 SQIVND (reference sequence). Deletions cut 4 bases from V and 1 base from J, with 7 bases between. This CDR3 comprises 14 residues. CDR3 loop: CASSKTGNTGELFF. In DNA, the CDR3 is TGTGCCAGTAGTAAAACAGGGAACACCGGGGAGCTGTTTTTT. Full variable domain (missing parts from reference TRBV19 and TRBJ2-2): DGGITQSPKYLFRKEGQNVTLSCEQNLNHDAMYWYRQDPGQGLRLIYYSQIVNDFQKGDIAEGYSVSREKKESFPLTVTSAQKNPTAFYLCASSKTGNTGELFFGEGSRLTVL.

The chain links TRBV19 to TRBJ2-1; no clear D gene. V lost 3 bases and J lost 8, with 17 bases in between. From germline, CDR1 is LNHDA and CDR2 SQIVND (reference sequence). CDR3 length: 15 residues. In DNA, the CDR3 is TGTGCCAGTAGTATTTCGACTCGACTTCGGGATGAGCAGTTCTTC. Its translation is CASSISTRLRDEQFF.

The gene calls are TRBV7-6 and TRBJ1-2; D is unclear. CDR1 and CDR2 (germline): SGHVS, FNYEAQ. This CDR3 is 12 amino acids long. The V gene lost 5 bases and the J gene lost 8 bases, with 12 bases spanning the gap. The CDR3 nucleotides are TGTGCCAGCAGCCCAGACCGGAGGGGCTACACCTTC. Its protein product is CASSPDRRGYTF.

This chain connects TRBV28 to TRBJ1-5, with 7 bases identical to TRBD1. CDR1 MDHEN and CDR2 SYDVKM come from the germline V gene. The V segment lost 5 bases and the J segment 2 bases; nucleotides outside the gene matches: 24. The CDR3 totals 21 residues. CDR3 DNA sequence: TGTGCCAGCAGTCCAGGCTCCGGGACAGAGTACGGGTGGGGGGGCAATCAGCCCCAGCATTTT. Translation: CASSPGSGTEYGWGGNQPQHF. The full variable domain, in which reference TRBV28 and TRBJ1-5 provide the parts outside the CDR3, is DVKVTQSSRYLVKRTGEKVFLECVQDMDHENMFWYRQDPGLGLRLIYFSYDVKMKEKGDIPEGYSVSREKKERFSLILESASTNQTSMYLCASSPGSGTEYGWGGNQPQHFGDGTRLSIL.

J is TRBJ1-1 and V is TRBV27; TRBD1 matches 9 bases. The CDR3 covers 14 residues. Germline V gene data show CDR1 as MNHEY and CDR2 as SMNVEV (reference sequence). V dropped 2 bases and J dropped 9; count of bases not matched to a gene: 7. CDR3 DNA sequence: TGTGCCAGCAGTTTAGGGTTGGGGACAGGGCAAGCTTTCTTT. Its translation is CASSLGLGTGQAFF.

The chain links TRBV30 to TRBJ1-2; perhaps TRBD1 as D (5 bases). Trimming took 4 bases from V and 4 from J, leaving 10 bases between them. The CDR3 totals 12 residues. Per the germline V gene, CDR1 is GTSNPN and CDR2 is SVGIG (reference sequence). In DNA, the CDR3 is TGTGCCTGGAAGGGAACAGGCTATGGCTACACCTTC. This gives the protein CAWKGTGYGYTF.